The 5 T cell receptor beta chains below come from one sample, sequenced in a study of T-cell reconstitution after alpha-beta-depleted transplantation in children (dated by TCRdb to the mid-2010s). Libraries were constructed by PCR. TCRdb names Illumina HiSeq 2500 as the instrument used. TCR library preparation used molecular barcoding, with unique molecular identifiers applied to normalize quantification of the TCRbeta repertoire. TCRdb handled the public reads itself, with Q25 trimming in fastp and clone calling in MiXCR, and kept productive beta chains. Every entry covers one CDR3 protein and lists the most common genes and DNA from its rows. Counted in this sample were 450,000 to 500,000 distinct CDR3 sequences; approximately 12% of them appeared once. Of the sample, 5% to 6% is held by the ten largest clones. Sample: PBMCs from the stem cell graft donor, taken from the stem cell graft. Source of these receptors: a human donor who donated a stem cell graft to a child with combined immunodeficiency.

This clonotype was seen many times. The chain employs TRBV7-9 and TRBJ2-1, with TRBD2 matching 9 bases. CDR1 SEHNR and CDR2 FQNEAQ come from the germline V gene (reference sequence). V lost 2 bases, J lost 6 bases, and 5 bases stayed unmatched. CDR3 size: 15 residues. Here the CDR3 reads CASSLISGSSNEQFF. In DNA form, the CDR3 reads TGTGCCAGCAGCTTAATTAGCGGGAGTTCCAATGAGCAGTTCTTC.

This clonotype was detected a few times. This chain joins TRBV10-3 and TRBJ2-3; D remains unclear. The CDR3 is 13 residues long. V was pared by 8 bases and J by 2 bases, with 11 bases between. Germline lookup yields CDR1 ENHRY and CDR2 SYGVKD. The CDR3 DNA sequence: TGTGCCATCCGGCTGCTTGACACAGATACGCAGTATTTT. This codes for CAIRLLDTDTQYF.

The rearrangement uses TRBV20-1 and TRBJ2-2, with 10 bases that match TRBD1. Germline V gives CDR1 DFQATT, CDR2 SNEGSKA (reference sequence). The CDR3 covers 14 residues. Trimming cost V 5 bases and J 4 bases; bases outside gene matches: 4. The CDR3 region has the DNA TGCAGTGCTTCGGGACAGGGGTTCACCGGGGAGCTGTTTTTT. Protein product: CSASGQGFTGELFF.

This clonotype showed up many times. The genes are TRBV12-3 or TRBV12-4 and TRBJ2-7; 7 bases agree with TRBD1. CDR3 length equals 13 residues. The ends lost 6 bases at V and 1 base at J; junction bases unmatched: 3. The CDR3 loop reads CASRMGQSYEQYF. The CDR3 DNA follows: TGTGCCAGCAGAATGGGACAGTCCTACGAGCAGTACTTC.

The chain combines TRBV5-1 with TRBJ1-1; no definite D call. The V and J ends lost 0 bases and 0 bases respectively, with 9 bases between them. The germline V gene encodes CDR1 SGHRS and CDR2 YFSETQ. This CDR3 has 15 residues. The CDR3 DNA reads as TGCGCCAGCAGCTTGGATGCGGGGATGAACACTGAAGCTTTCTTT. This codes for CASSLDAGMNTEAFF.